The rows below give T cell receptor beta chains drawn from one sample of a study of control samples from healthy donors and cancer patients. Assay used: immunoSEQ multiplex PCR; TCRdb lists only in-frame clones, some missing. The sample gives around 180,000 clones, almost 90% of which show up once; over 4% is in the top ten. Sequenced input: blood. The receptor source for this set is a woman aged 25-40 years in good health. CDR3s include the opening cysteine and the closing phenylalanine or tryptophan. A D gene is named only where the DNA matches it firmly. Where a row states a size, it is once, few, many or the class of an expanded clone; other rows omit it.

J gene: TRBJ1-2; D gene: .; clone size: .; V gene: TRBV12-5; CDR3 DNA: TGTGCTAGTGGTTCGTCGACGGACTATGGCTACACCTTC; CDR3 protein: CASGSSTDYGYTF
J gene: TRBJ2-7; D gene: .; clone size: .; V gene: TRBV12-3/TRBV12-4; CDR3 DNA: TGTGCCAGCAGTTTATTTAACGAGCAGTACTTC; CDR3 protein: CASSLFNEQYF
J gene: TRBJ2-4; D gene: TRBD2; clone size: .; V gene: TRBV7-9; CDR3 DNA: TGTGCCAGCAGCCCCGGGGAGGGTACCAAGATAGCCAAAAACATTCAGTACTTC; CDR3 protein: CASSPGEGTKIAKNIQYF
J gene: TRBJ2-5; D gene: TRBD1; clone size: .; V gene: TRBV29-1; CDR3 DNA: TGCAGCGGGGACAGGGGAGAGACCCAGTACTTC; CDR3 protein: CSGDRGETQYF
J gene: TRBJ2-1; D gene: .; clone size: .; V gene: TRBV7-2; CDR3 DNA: TGTGCCAGCAGCCCTCGGAGAGGCGGGTGGGATGAGCAGTTCTTC; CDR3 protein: CASSPRRGGWDEQFF
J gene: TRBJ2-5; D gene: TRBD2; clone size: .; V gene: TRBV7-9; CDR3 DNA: TGTGCCAGCAGCTTAGGGGGACTAGCGGGATTGGAGACCCAGTACTTC; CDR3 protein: CASSLGGLAGLETQYF
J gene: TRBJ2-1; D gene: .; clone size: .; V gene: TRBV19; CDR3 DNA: TGTGCCAGTAGCATCAAGCCCGGTGAGCAGTTCTTC; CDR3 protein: CASSIKPGEQFF
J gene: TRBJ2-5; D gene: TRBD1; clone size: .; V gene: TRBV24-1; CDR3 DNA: TGTGCCACCAGTGACCCGCGGACAGGGGGCAGGGGAGAGACCCAGTACTTC; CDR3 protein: CATSDPRTGGRGETQYF
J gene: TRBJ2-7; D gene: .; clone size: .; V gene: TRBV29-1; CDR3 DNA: TGCAGCGTTGGACGGGACCAGTCCTACGAGCAGTACTTC; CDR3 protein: CSVGRDQSYEQYF
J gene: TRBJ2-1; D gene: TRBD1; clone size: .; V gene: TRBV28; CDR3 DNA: TGTGCCAGCAGTTTTGAGGGACAGACTTTTTACAATGAGCAGTTCTTC; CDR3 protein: CASSFEGQTFYNEQFF
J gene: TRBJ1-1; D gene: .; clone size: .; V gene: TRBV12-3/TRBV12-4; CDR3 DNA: TGTGCCAGCAGTTTAGGGGTGAACACTGAAGCTTTCTTT; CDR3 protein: CASSLGVNTEAFF
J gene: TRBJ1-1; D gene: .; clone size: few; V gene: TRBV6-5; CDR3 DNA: TGTGCCAGCATTCGGGGGGCGACTGAAGCTTTCTTT; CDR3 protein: CASIRGATEAFF
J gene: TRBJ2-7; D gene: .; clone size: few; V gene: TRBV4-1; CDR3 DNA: TGCGCCAGCAGCCAAACAACTGGCTACGAGCAGTACTTC; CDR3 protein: CASSQTTGYEQYF
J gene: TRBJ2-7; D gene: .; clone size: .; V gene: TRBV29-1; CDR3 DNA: TGCAGCGTCGGCCCGGTCCCAGGGCCGACCTACGAGCAGTACTTC; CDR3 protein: CSVGPVPGPTYEQYF
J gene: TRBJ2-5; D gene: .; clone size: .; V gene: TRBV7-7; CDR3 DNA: TGTGCTAGCAGCGCAGGGGGGCTCGGTGAGACCCAGTACTTC; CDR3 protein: CASSAGGLGETQYF
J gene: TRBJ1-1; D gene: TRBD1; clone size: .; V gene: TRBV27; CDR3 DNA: TGTGCCAGCAGGCCCTACAGGGGGGGGAACACTGAAGCTTTCTTT; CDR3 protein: CASRPYRGGNTEAFF
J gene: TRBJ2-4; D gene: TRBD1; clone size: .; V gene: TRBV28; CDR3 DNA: TGTGCCAGCAGTCCCCGGCAGGGACACAGGGGGCTAAGGGCCAAAAACATTCAGTACTTC; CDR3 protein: CASSPRQGHRGLRAKNIQYF
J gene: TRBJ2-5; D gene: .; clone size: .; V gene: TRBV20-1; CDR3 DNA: TGCAGTGCTGAGTACCAAGAGACCCAGTACTTC; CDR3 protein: CSAEYQETQYF
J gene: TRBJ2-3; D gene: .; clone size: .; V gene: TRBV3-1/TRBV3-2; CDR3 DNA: TGTGCCAGCAGCAGCACAGATACGCAGTATTTT; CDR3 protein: CASSSTDTQYF
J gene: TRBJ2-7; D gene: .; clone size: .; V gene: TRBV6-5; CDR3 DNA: TGTGCCAGCGGAAGCTGGGAGTCCTACGAGCAGTACTTC; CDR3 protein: CASGSWESYEQYF
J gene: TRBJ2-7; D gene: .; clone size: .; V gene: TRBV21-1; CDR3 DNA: TGTGCCAGCAGCAAAGTCGGGAAGGGTTGGTGCGAGCAGTACTTC; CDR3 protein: CASSKVGKGWCEQYF
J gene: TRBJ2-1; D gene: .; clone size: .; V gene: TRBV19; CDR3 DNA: TGTGCCAGCTCTCGGCTCCCGCCCGAGGATGAGCAGTTCTTC; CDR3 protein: CASSRLPPEDEQFF
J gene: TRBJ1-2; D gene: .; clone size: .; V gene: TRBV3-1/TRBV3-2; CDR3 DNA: TGTGCCAGCAGCCGGCAGGGGAATGGCTACACCTTC; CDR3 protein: CASSRQGNGYTF
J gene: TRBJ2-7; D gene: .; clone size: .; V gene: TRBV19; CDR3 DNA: TGTGCCAGTAGTGGTGGCGGGTGGAGCGAGCAGTACTTC; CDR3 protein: CASSGGGWSEQYF
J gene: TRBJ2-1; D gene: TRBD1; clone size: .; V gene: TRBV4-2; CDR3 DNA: TGTGCCAGCAGCCAAGAACCGGGACAGGGGGCGCTTAATGAGCAGTTCTTC; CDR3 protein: CASSQEPGQGALNEQFF
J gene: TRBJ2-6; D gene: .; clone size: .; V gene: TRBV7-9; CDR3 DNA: TGTGCCAGCAGCTTAGTTACCCCCTCTGGGGCCAACGTCCTGACTTTC; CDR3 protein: CASSLVTPSGANVLTF
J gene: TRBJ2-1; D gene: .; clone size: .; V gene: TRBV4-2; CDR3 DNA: TGTGCCAGCAGCCAAGATGAGGACCGCTTATGGGAGCAGTTCTTC; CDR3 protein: CASSQDEDRLWEQFF
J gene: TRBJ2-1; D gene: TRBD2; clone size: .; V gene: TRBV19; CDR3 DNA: TGTGCCAGTAGTATAGACTGGCGGGGGATCAATGAGCAGTTCTTC; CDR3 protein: CASSIDWRGINEQFF
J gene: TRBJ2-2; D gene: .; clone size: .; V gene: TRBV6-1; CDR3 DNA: TGTGCCAGCAGTGAAATTCGGATTAACACCGGGGAGCTGTTTTTT; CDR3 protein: CASSEIRINTGELFF
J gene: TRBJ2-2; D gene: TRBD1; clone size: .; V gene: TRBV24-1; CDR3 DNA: TGTGCCTTCGGGACAGTCGAACACCGGGGAGCTGTTTTT; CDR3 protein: CAFGTVEHRGAVF
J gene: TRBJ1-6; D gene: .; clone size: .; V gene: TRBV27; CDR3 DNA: TGTGCCAGCAGTTTAGAATCGAGGGGTAATTCACCCCTCCACTTT; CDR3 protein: CASSLESRGNSPLHF
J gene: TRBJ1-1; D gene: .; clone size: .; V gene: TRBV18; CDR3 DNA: TGTGCCAGCTCACCACAGGGTCCCACTGAAGCTTTCTTT; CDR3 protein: CASSPQGPTEAFF
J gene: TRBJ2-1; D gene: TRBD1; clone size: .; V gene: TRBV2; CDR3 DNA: TGTGCCAGCAGCGAGGGGGCCCCCACAGAGTTCTTC; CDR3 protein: CASSEGAPTEFF
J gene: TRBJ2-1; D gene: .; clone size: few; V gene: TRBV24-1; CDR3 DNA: TGTGCCGTAGAGAAAGGCTACAATGAGCAGTTCTTC; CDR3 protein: CAVEKGYNEQFF
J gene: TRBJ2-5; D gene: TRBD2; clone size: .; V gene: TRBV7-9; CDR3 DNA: TGTGCCAGCAGCCGCCCCGGGACTAGCGGGGTAGAGACCCAGTACTTC; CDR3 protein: CASSRPGTSGVETQYF
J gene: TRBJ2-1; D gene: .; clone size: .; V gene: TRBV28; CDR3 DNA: TGTGCCAGCAGTTTAGTAGAACCTAATGAGCAGTTCTTC; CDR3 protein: CASSLVEPNEQFF
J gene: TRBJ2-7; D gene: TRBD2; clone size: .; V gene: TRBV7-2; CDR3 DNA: TGTGCCAGCAGCGTAACTAGCGGGAGTAGGTACGAGCAGTACTTC; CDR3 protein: CASSVTSGSRYEQYF
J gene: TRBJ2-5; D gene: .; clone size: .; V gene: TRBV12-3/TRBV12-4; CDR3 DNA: TGTGCCAGCCGTAGAGGGAATTTCGAGACCCAGTACTTC; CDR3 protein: CASRRGNFETQYF
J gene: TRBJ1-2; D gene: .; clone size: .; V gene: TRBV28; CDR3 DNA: TGTGCCAGCAGTTCCCCCCCTACCCCTGGCTACACCTTC; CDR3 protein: CASSSPPTPGYTF
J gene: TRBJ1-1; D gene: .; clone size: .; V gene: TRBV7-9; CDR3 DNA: TGTGCCAGCACCCCGGCCGGGGAACCTGAAGCTTTCTTT; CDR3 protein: CASTPAGEPEAFF
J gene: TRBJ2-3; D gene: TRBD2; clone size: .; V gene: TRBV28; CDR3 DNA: TGTGCCAGCAGTTTAGTAGCGGGAGGGGGAAGACGGGCCACAGATACGCAGTATTTT; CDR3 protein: CASSLVAGGGRRATDTQYF
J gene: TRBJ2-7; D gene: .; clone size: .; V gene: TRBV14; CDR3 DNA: TGTGCCAGCAGCCAAGCTTGGACAGACGAGCAGTACTTC; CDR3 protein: CASSQAWTDEQYF
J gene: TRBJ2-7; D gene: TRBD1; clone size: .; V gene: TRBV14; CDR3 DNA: TGTGCCAGCAGCCAAGGAGGGACAGGGCATAGATACGAGCAGTACTTC; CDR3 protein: CASSQGGTGHRYEQYF
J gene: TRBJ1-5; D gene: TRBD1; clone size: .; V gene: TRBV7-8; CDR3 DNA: TGTGCCAGCAGCTCCAGGGGCGGACAGGGCGGGAGCAATCAGCCCCAGCATTTT; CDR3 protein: CASSSRGGQGGSNQPQHF
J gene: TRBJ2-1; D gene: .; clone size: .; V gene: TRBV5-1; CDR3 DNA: TGCGCCAGCAGCTTGGTGACAGGATTTTGGGATGAGCAGTTCTTC; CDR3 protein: CASSLVTGFWDEQFF
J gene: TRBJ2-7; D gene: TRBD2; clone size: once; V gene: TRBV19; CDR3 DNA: TGTGCCAGTAGTCCCCGGGAGGGCGTCCACGAGCAGTACTTC; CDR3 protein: CASSPREGVHEQYF
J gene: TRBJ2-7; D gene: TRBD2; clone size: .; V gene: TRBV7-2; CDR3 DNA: TGTGCCAGCAGCTTAGGTCTAGCGGGGCGAACAAGCGAGCAGTACTTC; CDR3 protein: CASSLGLAGRTSEQYF
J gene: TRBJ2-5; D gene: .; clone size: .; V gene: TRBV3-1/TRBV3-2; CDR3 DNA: TGTGCCAGCAGCCAAGTGCAGGCCATGGGGGAGACCCAGTACTTC; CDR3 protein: CASSQVQAMGETQYF
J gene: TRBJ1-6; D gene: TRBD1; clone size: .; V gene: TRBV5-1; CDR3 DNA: TGCGCCAGCAGACCTGACAGGGATAATTCACCCCTCCACTTT; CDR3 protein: CASRPDRDNSPLHF
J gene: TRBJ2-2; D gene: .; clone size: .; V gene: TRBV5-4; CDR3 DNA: TGTGCCAGCAGGGATAAAGGGACCAGAGGGCCCACCGGGGAGCTGTTTTTT; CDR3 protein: CASRDKGTRGPTGELFF
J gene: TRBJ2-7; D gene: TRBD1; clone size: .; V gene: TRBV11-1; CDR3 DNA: TGTGCCAGCAGCTTACTTACAGGGGGAAGATACGAGCAGTACTTC; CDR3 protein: CASSLLTGGRYEQYF
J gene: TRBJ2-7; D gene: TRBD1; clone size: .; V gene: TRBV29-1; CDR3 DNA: TGCAGCGTCATAGGACAGGGGGCCTACGAGCAGTACTTC; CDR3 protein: CSVIGQGAYEQYF
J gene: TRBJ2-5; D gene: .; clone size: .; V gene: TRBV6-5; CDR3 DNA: TGTGCCAGCAGACAGGGAATCCAAGAGACCCAGTACTTC; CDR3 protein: CASRQGIQETQYF
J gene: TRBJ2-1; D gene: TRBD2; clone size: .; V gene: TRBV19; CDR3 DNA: TGTGCCAGTAGTATCCAATTTGCTAGCGGGGGGAACCGGCAGTTCTTC; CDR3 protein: CASSIQFASGGNRQFF
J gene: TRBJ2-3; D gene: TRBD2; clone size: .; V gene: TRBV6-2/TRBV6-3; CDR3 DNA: TGTGCCAGCAGTTACTATCTAGCGGGCTCCACAGATACGCAGTATTTT; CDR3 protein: CASSYYLAGSTDTQYF